These 21 T cell receptor beta chains came from one sample sequenced in a study of blood T cells in healthy people across ages. Using a J-beta primer mix together with a sample-barcoded 5' primer, a second PCR was run for about 7 to 12 cycles. MiXCR was run by TCRdb on the 5' RACE reads, yielding one entry per CDR3 protein. The repertoire includes fewer than 2,000,000 distinct CDR3 sequences, about 31% of them detected once, and roughly 10% sits in the top ten. The sequenced sample was blood. These TCRs come from a woman in her twenties or thirties in good health.

The rearrangement uses TRBV6-6 and TRBJ1-3, with unresolved D. CDR1 and CDR2 (germline): MNHNY, SVGAGI (reference sequence). CDR3 length: 15 amino acids. V lost 6 bases to trimming and J lost 0 bases, with 12 bases between them. The CDR3 DNA follows: TGTGCCAGCAGCTCCGGGCCAAACTCTGGAAACACCATATATTTT. Translation: CASSSGPNSGNTIYF.

This clonotype was recorded a few times. The chain joins TRBV19 to TRBJ2-7; 9 bases match TRBD2. CDR3 size: 15 residues. The germline CDR1 and CDR2 sequences are LNHDA and SQIVND (reference sequence). Losses at the gene ends were 10 bases for V and 6 bases for J; bases not matched to a gene: 16. Here the CDR3 DNA reads TGTGCCACCAAGAACTTAGCGGGAGAACCGAGCGAGCAGTACTTC. It is translated as CATKNLAGEPSEQYF.

This clonotype occurred a few times. The rearrangement joins TRBV24-1 to TRBJ2-6, with a tentative D call TRBD1 (6 bases). V was shortened by 2 bases and J by 4 bases, with 17 bases between the two germline ends. The CDR3 is 18 residues long. Germline CDR1 and CDR2: KGHDR and SFDVKD. Here the CDR3 reads CATSDSGRGSSGANVLTF. Written as DNA, the CDR3 is TGTGCCACCAGTGATTCCGGCAGGGGTAGCTCGGGGGCCAACGTCCTGACTTTC.

In this sample, this clonotype turned up a few times. CDR3 sequence: CASSERLQTGGSDTQYF. Here the CDR3 DNA reads TGTGCCAGCAGCGAACGACTCCAGACGGGAGGATCAGATACGCAGTATTTT. The rearrangement links TRBV11-1 to TRBJ2-3; 7 bases are a match to TRBD2. The germline gives CDR1 SGHAT, CDR2 FQDESV (reference sequence). V lost 5 bases to trimming and J lost 4 bases; unmatched junction nucleotides: 15. The CDR3 is made up of 17 amino acids.

The V gene is TRBV7-2, the J gene TRBJ2-1, with 8 bases aligning to TRBD2. The germline CDR1 and CDR2 sequences are SGHTA and FQGNSA. Losses at the gene ends were 4 bases for V and 0 bases for J; bases not matched to a gene: 11. The CDR3 has 18 residues. The CDR3 spells CASSSGRLAGSSYNEQFF. DNA of the CDR3: TGTGCCAGCAGCTCGGGCCGATTAGCGGGGAGCTCCTACAATGAGCAGTTCTTC. Complete variable domain (other parts from reference TRBV7-2 and TRBJ2-1): GAGVSQSPSNKVTEKGKDVELRCDPISGHTALYWYRQSLGQGLEFLIYFQGNSAPDKSGLPSDRFSAERTGGSVSTLTIQRTQQEDSAVYLCASSSGRLAGSSYNEQFFGPGTRLTVL.

Turning to this clonotype: A read error is possible here, since a much larger clone lies one base away. The rearrangement joins TRBV29-1 to TRBJ2-5; 8 bases agree with TRBD1. CDR1 and CDR2 (germline): SQVTM, ANQGSEA. CDR3 size: 12 residues. The V gene end was trimmed by 7 bases and the J gene end by 11 bases; junction bases not matched to a gene: 12. Here the CDR3 DNA reads TGCAGCGGCAGATCCGGGACAGGAGGGCAGTACTTC. Translated: CSGRSGTGGQYF.

This clonotype was seen only a few times. J is TRBJ2-5 and V is TRBV4-1; TRBD2 matches at 8 bases. The J call may be mistaken, given a closer DNA end match to TRBJ2-7. This CDR3 has 15 residues. Germline-derived CDR1 and CDR2 are MGHRA and YSYEKL. CDR3 DNA sequence: TGCGCCAGCAGCCAAGATCAAGGACTAGCTCACGAGCAGTACTTC. As protein: CASSQDQGLAHEQYF.

In the case of this clonotype: It may be a read error: a sequence one base away is much more abundant. DNA of the CDR3: TGTGCCAGCATCGGTGGACAGTCTCACTCTGGGGCCAACGTCCGGACTTTC. It codes for CASIGGQSHSGANVRTF. The chain recombines TRBV7-9 with TRBJ2-6; D possibly corresponds to TRBD1 (6 bases). Germline V gives CDR1 SEHNR, CDR2 FQNEAQ (reference sequence). CDR3 length: 17 residues.

V is TRBV5-1 and J is TRBJ2-1; 15 positions match TRBD2. CDR1 is SGHRS, CDR2 YFSETQ, per germline. V was pared by 4 bases and J by 9 bases, with 8 bases of the junction left unmatched. The CDR3 has 16 amino acids. The CDR3 loop is CASSPGGGLAGGEQFF. CDR3 DNA: TGCGCCAGCAGCCCGGGGGGGGGACTAGCGGGAGGTGAGCAGTTCTTC.

This clonotype was observed many times. The J gene is TRBJ2-2, the V gene TRBV29-1; D remains unclear. This CDR3 spans 11 amino acids. V was cut by 7 bases and J by 1 base, with 4 bases left in between. CDR1 and CDR2 (germline): SQVTM, ANQGSEA. The CDR3, as DNA: TGCAGCGCCATGAACACCGGGGAGCTGTTTTTT. Amino acid sequence: CSAMNTGELFF.

This clonotype appeared a few times. The V call is TRBV5-1, the J call TRBJ2-3, with TRBD2 matching over 7 bases. The length of the CDR3 is 15 residues. CDR1 SGHRS and CDR2 YFSETQ come from the germline V gene. J was trimmed by 5 bases and V by 0 bases; bases with no gene match: 6. The DNA for the CDR3 is TGCGCCAGCAGCTTGGCCGGACTAGGCGGAGATACGCAGTATTTT. The encoded protein is CASSLAGLGGDTQYF.

V usage is TRBV3-1 and J usage is TRBJ1-1; 10 bases align to TRBD1. Trimming removed 4 bases from V and 10 bases from J; junction bases left unmatched: 6. This CDR3 spans 13 amino acids. Germline V lookup: CDR1 LGHDT, CDR2 YNNKEL (reference sequence). In nucleotides, the CDR3 is TGTGCCAGCAGCCGGGACAGGGGTTACGGAGCTTTCTTT. Its translation: CASSRDRGYGAFF.

Comments on this clonotype: Its ends do not fully match the called genes, so a read error is possible. The chain recombines TRBV20-1 with TRBJ2-1; D is perhaps TRBD2 (5 bases). The CDR3 extends over 17 amino acids. CDR1 and CDR2 from the germline V gene are DFQATT and SNEGSKA (reference sequence). The DNA of the CDR3 is TGCAGTGCTAGAGCCCCCCCGGGGAGTGGTTCCTACAATAAGCAGTTCTTC. This sequence encodes CSARAPPGSGSYNKQFF.

This clonotype has just a few counts. J is TRBJ2-7 and V is TRBV3-1, with 8 bases fitting TRBD2. J lost 4 bases, V lost 1 base, and 6 bases had no gene match. The CDR3 extends over 15 amino acids. The V gene's germline CDR1 is LGHDT and CDR2 YNNKEL (reference sequence). The CDR3 spells CASSQVSGIEYEQYF. In nucleotides, the CDR3 is TGTGCCAGCAGCCAAGTTAGCGGGATCGAGTACGAGCAGTACTTC.

The gene calls are TRBV7-7 and TRBJ2-1; 7 bases are a match to TRBD2. Germline V gene data show CDR1 as SSHAT and CDR2 as FNYEAQ (reference sequence). V lost 4 bases and J lost 3; bases outside the gene matches: 9. This CDR3 region has 16 residues. CDR3 sequence: CASSYDQASGYNEQFF. The CDR3, as DNA: TGTGCCAGCAGCTATGACCAGGCTAGCGGCTACAATGAGCAGTTCTTC.

Concerning this clonotype itself: One junction end does not reproduce the germline sequence, and a read error may be involved. The V call is TRBV28, the J call TRBJ1-5, with a tentative D call TRBD1 (5 bases). The CDR3 is 14 amino acids. Per the germline V gene, CDR1 is MDHEN and CDR2 is SYDVKM. DNA for the CDR3: TGTGCCGGCAGTTTCGGGGGGGGCAATCAGCCCCAGCATTTT. This codes for CAGSFGGGNQPQHF.

This clonotype occurred many times. The chain employs TRBV7-2 and TRBJ2-3, with 11 bases identical to TRBD1. The V segment lost 4 bases and the J segment 8 bases; nucleotides outside the gene matches: 11. The CDR3 loop spans 16 amino acids. Looked up from germline, CDR1 is SGHTA and CDR2 is FQGNSA. The CDR3 DNA follows: TGTGCCAGCAGCTACGGACAGGGGGCGATGGGGGTTACGCAGTATTTT. As protein: CASSYGQGAMGVTQYF.

The rearrangement uses TRBV5-6 and TRBJ2-4; 8 bases agree with TRBD1. The J call may be in error: the DNA end matches TRBJ2-7 better. This CDR3 is built from 14 residues. The V gene's germline CDR1 is SGHDT and CDR2 YYEEEE. CDR3 in amino acids: CASSYGQGGNEQYF. CDR3 DNA: TGTGCCAGCAGCTATGGACAGGGTGGTAACGAGCAGTACTTC.

As for this clonotype: A read error may account for a junction end that differs from germline. J is TRBJ2-1 and V is TRBV27; D is unclear. The length of the CDR3 is 12 residues. Germline V gene lookup returns CDR1 MNHEY and CDR2 SMNVEV (reference sequence). The CDR3 loop reads CANSRLKYEQFF. In nucleotides, the CDR3 is TGTGCCAACAGTAGACTGAAGTATGAGCAGTTCTTC.

The rearrangement uses TRBV20-1 and TRBJ2-1; TRBD2 agrees at 15 bases. Germline V gene data show CDR1 as DFQATT and CDR2 as SNEGSKA (reference sequence). V lost 3 bases, J lost 12 bases, and 9 bases stayed unmatched. The CDR3 is 15 amino acids. CDR3 protein: CSARPGLAGGEVQFF. As DNA, the CDR3 is TGCAGTGCTAGGCCGGGACTAGCGGGGGGAGAAGTGCAGTTCTTC.

This clonotype has only one observation. This chain uses TRBV5-1 with TRBJ2-2, with D possibly being TRBD1 (6 bases). V was trimmed by 6 bases and J by 4 bases, leaving 19 bases between them. Germline V lookup: CDR1 SGHRS, CDR2 YFSETQ. This CDR3 region has 16 residues. This CDR3 is CASTGVRADPTGELFF. The CDR3 region has the DNA TGCGCCAGCACAGGGGTTAGAGCGGATCCCACCGGGGAGCTGTTTTTT.